Listed below are T cell receptor beta chains from one sample, sequenced in a study of PD-1 blockade in mismatch repair-deficient tumors. For these receptors, no antigen is known. TCRdb's table, derived via immunoSEQ multiplex PCR, lists solely in-frame clones and lacks some. The repertoire holds around 10,000 clones, around 90% seen once, with around 9.7% in the top ten. Sample: cells cultured in vitro, taken from a patient treated with pembrolizumab. Every receptor here comes from an adult with mismatch repair-deficient cancer. Each CDR3 is given with its conserved first and last residue.

j_gene: TRBJ2-3; v_gene: TRBV4-1; CDR3aa: CASSSRTSGRETDTQYF
j_gene: TRBJ1-5; v_gene: TRBV11-2; CDR3aa: CASSIGTGANQPQHF
j_gene: TRBJ2-3; v_gene: TRBV29-1; CDR3aa: CSPRLISTDTQYF
j_gene: TRBJ2-7; v_gene: TRBV7-9; CDR3aa: CASSLPGTLSYEQYF
j_gene: TRBJ1-4; v_gene: TRBV11-2; CDR3aa: CASSPLGGRNEKLFF
j_gene: TRBJ2-1; v_gene: TRBV5-7; CDR3aa: CASSLEVYNEQFF
j_gene: TRBJ1-3; v_gene: TRBV7-9; CDR3aa: CASSLGVVAGNTIYF
j_gene: TRBJ1-5; v_gene: TRBV27; CDR3aa: CASSQGDSNQPQHF
j_gene: TRBJ2-2; v_gene: TRBV13; CDR3aa: CASSLGLANTGELFF
j_gene: TRBJ2-1; v_gene: TRBV28; CDR3aa: CASNRGTGGWEQFF
j_gene: TRBJ2-7; v_gene: TRBV2; CDR3aa: CASSERDTGSYEQYF
j_gene: TRBJ2-7; v_gene: TRBV27; CDR3aa: CASSTDRDSYEQYF
j_gene: TRBJ2-3; v_gene: TRBV10-1; CDR3aa: CASSETGGADTQYF
j_gene: TRBJ2-1; v_gene: TRBV9; CDR3aa: CASSVGGSYNEQFF
j_gene: TRBJ1-2; v_gene: TRBV11-2; CDR3aa: CASSLGIGSYGYTF
j_gene: TRBJ1-1; v_gene: TRBV5-1; CDR3aa: CASSMEPGLPEAFF
j_gene: TRBJ1-2; v_gene: TRBV6-6; CDR3aa: CASIGGYGYTF
j_gene: TRBJ2-7; v_gene: TRBV7-3; CDR3aa: CASSETGENEQYF
j_gene: TRBJ2-7; v_gene: TRBV2; CDR3aa: CASSEQRDSNEQYF
j_gene: TRBJ1-1; v_gene: TRBV12-2; CDR3aa: CASRLAGRGSENTEAFF
j_gene: TRBJ2-7; v_gene: TRBV5-1; CDR3aa: CASSFRGGSIDEQYF
j_gene: TRBJ2-5; v_gene: TRBV2; CDR3aa: CASSDSLGETQYF
j_gene: TRBJ2-1; v_gene: TRBV2; CDR3aa: CASSDSYNEQFF
j_gene: TRBJ1-1; v_gene: TRBV6-5; CDR3aa: CASSHLATEAFF
j_gene: TRBJ2-7; v_gene: TRBV9; CDR3aa: CASSLGGRARNEQYF
j_gene: TRBJ2-1; v_gene: TRBV27; CDR3aa: CASSLRGREDNEQFF
j_gene: TRBJ1-6; v_gene: TRBV14; CDR3aa: CASSQGTGGHSPLHF
j_gene: TRBJ2-7; v_gene: TRBV18; CDR3aa: CASSPPLTGATYEQYF
j_gene: TRBJ1-3; v_gene: TRBV19; CDR3aa: CASSRQGSSGNTIYF
j_gene: TRBJ2-3; v_gene: TRBV28; CDR3aa: CASSFFGVPQNRRQGAILLNTQYF
j_gene: TRBJ2-1; v_gene: TRBV15; CDR3aa: CATSRLGTSGDNEQFF
j_gene: TRBJ2-3; v_gene: TRBV28; CDR3aa: CASSLSPGIDTQYF
j_gene: TRBJ1-1; v_gene: TRBV28; CDR3aa: CASSLLGGNTEAFF
j_gene: TRBJ1-1; v_gene: TRBV5-1; CDR3aa: CASSRNIKNTEAFF
j_gene: TRBJ2-2; v_gene: TRBV7-8; CDR3aa: CASSPNDRFGGRTSNTGELFF
j_gene: TRBJ1-5; v_gene: TRBV18; CDR3aa: CASSFRTAFSNQPQHF
j_gene: TRBJ2-7; v_gene: TRBV18; CDR3aa: CASSPTGGNYEQYF
j_gene: TRBJ1-1; v_gene: TRBV10-3; CDR3aa: CAITLSRITEAFF
j_gene: TRBJ2-1; v_gene: TRBV5-1; CDR3aa: CASSLTSGYNEQFF
j_gene: TRBJ2-7; v_gene: TRBV5-1; CDR3aa: CASSLVGGTSSYEQYF
j_gene: TRBJ2-5; v_gene: TRBV5-4; CDR3aa: CASSIRSSETQYF
j_gene: TRBJ2-1; v_gene: TRBV6-5; CDR3aa: CASSYAEVNEQFF